This T cell receptor (beta chain) was recorded in a study of blood T cell repertoires in COVID-19. Seattle participants joined during active infection and were tracked over time. Clones were read by immunoSEQ multiplex PCR, and TCRdb kept only the in-frame ones, dropping some. Of about 170,000 clones in the sample, approximately 91% were seen once. This TCR derives from a man aged 18 to 29 with COVID-19, enrolled during active disease. Sequencing was performed on peripheral blood.

CDR3 nucleotide sequence: TGTGCCAGCATGGACCAGCTAGCGGGCTCCTACGAGCAGTACTTC. This translates into CASMDQLAGSYEQYF. This sequence joins TRBV6-6 and TRBJ2-7; 8 nucleotides line up with TRBD2. V shed 7 bases and J 0 bases; nucleotides not matched to a gene: 8. The CDR3 sequence is 15 residues long. The germline V gene has CDR1 MNHNY and CDR2 SVGAGI (reference sequence).